This TCR beta chain comes out of a study of blood T cell repertoires in COVID-19. About the study: From T cells, B-cell-depleted T cells, or PBMCs came the material, which was cDNA or gDNA.

In the original workflow: Amplified reference gene primers provided the basis for estimating nucleated cell counts. TCRdb keeps only in-frame clones here, not all; method: immunoSEQ multiplex PCR. From that table come the V and J calls and clone size; the DNA was used to work out D and trimming. The sample comprises roughly 250,000 clones, 86% of which are singletons, and roughly 9.8% rests with the top ten. In germline, CDR1 is MNHEY, CDR2 SVGAGI. Trimming pared 5 bases from V and 7 bases from J, leaving 18 bases between. This CDR3 is 14 amino acids long. This clone was counted once. The sequenced sample consisted of peripheral blood. This rearrangement joins TRBV6-5 to TRBJ2-7, with D perhaps matching TRBD2 (5 bases). This receptor was taken from a middle-aged man who had recovered from COVID-19. CDR3 in amino acids: CASSILAGRGEQYF. The CDR3 nucleotides read TGTGCCAGCAGTATTCTCGCAGGTCGGGGAGAGCAGTACTTC.